A single sample is the source of the 20 T cell receptor beta chains below, sequenced in a study of early T cells in non-severe SARS-CoV-2 infection. TCRdb reanalysed the 5' RACE reads using MiXCR and keeps one entry per CDR3 protein. The sample holds roughly 52,000 distinct CDR3 sequences, under 7% seen once. Here the sequenced sample was whole blood, taken at baseline. The receptor source for this set is an adult who was a healthcare worker with PCR-confirmed SARS-CoV-2 infection or an uninfected control (not recorded which).

V gene TRBV7-6 combines with J gene TRBJ1-1; D is possibly TRBD1 (6 bases). CDR1 is SGHVS and CDR2 is FNYEAQ in the germline V gene. The CDR3 is made up of 14 amino acids. Trimming removed 5 bases from V and 3 bases from J, with 13 bases in between. CDR3 residues: CASSTRGHDTEAFF. The DNA for the CDR3 is TGTGCCAGCAGCACGCGGGGGCATGACACTGAAGCTTTCTTT.

This chain links TRBV7-2 with TRBJ2-5; no clear D gene. The ends were cut back, 1 base at V and 2 bases at J, with 8 bases in the middle. CDR3 length: 14 residues. The germline gives CDR1 SGHTA, CDR2 FQGNSA. In DNA form, the CDR3 reads TGTGCCAGCAGCTTAGACCCGAGACAAGAGACCCAGTACTTC. Residues: CASSLDPRQETQYF. Using reference TRBV7-2 and TRBJ2-5 for the parts outside the CDR3, the full variable domain is GAGVSQSPSNKVTEKGKDVELRCDPISGHTALYWYRQSLGQGLEFLIYFQGNSAPDKSGLPSDRFSAERTGGSVSTLTIQRTQQEDSAVYLCASSLDPRQETQYFGPGTRLLVL.

This clonotype was counted once. This chain joins TRBV7-2 and TRBJ2-7, with D possibly TRBD2 on 5 matching bases. The V gene lost 3 bases and the J gene lost 4 bases, with 13 bases spanning the gap. From germline, CDR1 is SGHTA and CDR2 FQGNSA. The CDR3 totals 14 residues. CDR3 DNA: TGTGCCAGCAGCTTGAGACTACAGAATTACGAGCAGTACTTC. It codes for CASSLRLQNYEQYF.

This sequence joins TRBV5-1 and TRBJ2-3; 11 bases fit TRBD1. CDR1 is SGHRS and CDR2 is YFSETQ in the germline V gene. This CDR3 spans 16 amino acids. J was trimmed by 1 base and V by 0 bases; bases with no gene match: 1. The CDR3 bases are TGCGCCAGCAGCTTGGGGACAGGGGGCGGCACAGATACGCAGTATTTT. Protein: CASSLGTGGGTDTQYF.

In its sample, this clonotype was seen many times. This chain joins TRBV28 and TRBJ2-1; D uncertain. This CDR3 has 13 amino acids. Trimming took off 1 base at V and 8 bases at J, with 9 bases between the two ends. CDR1 is MDHEN and CDR2 is SYDVKM in the germline V gene. The CDR3 DNA reads TGTGCCAGCAGTTTATTTGGCCAGTATGAGCAGTTCTTC. As protein: CASSLFGQYEQFF.

This clonotype appeared many times. The chain joins TRBV7-2 to TRBJ1-6; no clear D. Per germline, CDR1 SGHTA and CDR2 FQGNSA. This CDR3 is built from 15 residues. Trimming pared 5 bases from V and 14 bases from J, leaving 22 bases between. CDR3 DNA: TGTGCCAGCAGCCCTAGCCCCCCCCAGACCACGGCCCTCCACTTT. It yields the protein CASSPSPPQTTALHF.

There are many counts of this clonotype. The chain employs TRBV3-1 and TRBJ1-2; D is uncertain. Per germline, CDR1 LGHDT and CDR2 YNNKEL (reference sequence). Trimming shortened V by 4 bases and J by 6 bases, and 15 bases separated the two germline ends. The CDR3 loop spans 14 amino acids. The CDR3: CASSPQYDSNGYTF. In DNA, the CDR3 is TGTGCCAGCAGCCCCCAATACGACTCTAATGGCTACACCTTC.

The chain links TRBV11-2 to TRBJ2-3; D is uncertain. There are 12 residues in the CDR3. Germline CDR1 is SGHAT and CDR2 is FQNNGV. V lost 3 bases, J lost 5 bases, and 6 bases lay in between. This CDR3 reads CASSLYRDTQYF. In DNA, the CDR3 is TGTGCCAGCAGCTTGTACAGAGATACGCAGTATTTT.

This clonotype came up a few times. This chain joins TRBV2 and TRBJ2-2, with D perhaps matching TRBD1 (5 bases). The V end lost 3 bases, the J end lost 5 bases, and 13 bases lay between the germline ends. Looked up from germline, CDR1 is SNHLY and CDR2 is FYNNEI. The CDR3 is 15 amino acids. CDR3 loop: CASSDRTSRTGELFF. The CDR3 nucleotides are TGTGCCAGCAGTGACCGGACATCAAGGACCGGGGAGCTGTTTTTT.

In this sample, this clonotype turned up many times. Written as DNA, the CDR3 is TGCAGCGTTGAAACCACAGATACGCAGTATTTT. It translates to CSVETTDTQYF. V is TRBV29-1 and J is TRBJ2-3; D gene ambiguous. V was shortened by 2 bases and J by 2 bases, with 2 bases between the two germline ends. Germline CDR1 SQVTM, CDR2 ANQGSEA. The CDR3 length is 11 residues.

V gene TRBV20-1 combines with J gene TRBJ2-2; TRBD1 matches at 8 bases. J gave up 0 bases and V 6 bases, and 3 bases lay outside the gene matches. The CDR3 spans 14 residues. Germline values: CDR1 DFQATT, CDR2 SNEGSKA (reference sequence). CDR3 in DNA: TGCAGTGCGAAACAGGGGGCGAACACCGGGGAGCTGTTTTTT. It encodes CSAKQGANTGELFF.

In its sample, this clonotype was seen many times. This chain joins TRBV7-9 and TRBJ2-7; 7 nucleotides line up with TRBD2. J gave up 7 bases and V 7 bases, and 13 bases lay outside the gene matches. Germline lookup yields CDR1 SEHNR and CDR2 FQNEAQ (reference sequence). This CDR3 has 14 amino acids. The CDR3 reads CASNDPGGVVEQYF. The CDR3 bases are TGTGCCAGCAACGATCCGGGGGGAGTCGTGGAGCAGTACTTC.

This clonotype was detected once. This chain uses TRBV5-1 with TRBJ1-1; the D gene is possibly TRBD1 (6 bases). The CDR3 is 14 residues long. Germline V gives CDR1 SGHRS, CDR2 YFSETQ. Trimming removed 4 bases from V and 1 base from J, with 11 bases in between. CDR3 nucleotide sequence: TGCGCCAGCAGCCCAGGGGCCTCGAACACTGAAGCTTTCTTT. This sequence encodes CASSPGASNTEAFF.

This clonotype occurred many times. The chain has TRBV7-6 and TRBJ1-1, with D uncertain. The CDR3 contains 13 residues. Per germline, CDR1 SGHVS and CDR2 FNYEAQ. Between the trimmed V and J ends, which lost 3 bases and 5 bases, there was a span of 10 bases. As DNA, the CDR3 is TGTGCCAGCAGCTTGGGCGGAATAACTGAAGCTTTCTTT. The encoded protein is CASSLGGITEAFF.

This clonotype has more than one count but fewer than ten. The chain combines TRBV5-1 with TRBJ2-5, with D perhaps matching TRBD2 (5 bases). CDR3 size: 14 residues. Germline V gene data show CDR1 as SGHRS and CDR2 as YFSETQ. The V end lost 0 bases, the J end lost 2 bases, and 8 bases lay between the germline ends. CDR3 in amino acids: CASSLVGIQETQYF. For the CDR3, the DNA is TGCGCCAGCAGCTTGGTCGGGATACAAGAGACCCAGTACTTC.

Concerning this clonotype: This clone may be a read error of a much larger clone one base away. The chain couples TRBV11-1 to TRBJ1-6, with 8 bases matching TRBD1. Germline V gene lookup returns CDR1 SGHAT and CDR2 FQDESV (reference sequence). V lost 4 bases, J lost 11 bases, and 7 bases stayed unmatched. This CDR3 region has 14 residues. CDR3 region: CASSYVRGQTPLHF. The CDR3 nucleotides are TGTGCCAGCAGCTACGTCAGGGGGCAAACACCCCTCCACTTT.

The chain joins TRBV6-5 to TRBJ1-1; D remains ambiguous. V shed 5 bases and J shed 5 bases, with 12 bases lying between them. Germline V gene sequence: CDR1 MNHEY, CDR2 SVGAGI. This CDR3 contains 13 residues. The CDR3 DNA sequence: TGTGCCAGCAGTGCTGGAGGGCGGACTGAAGCTTTCTTT. It yields the protein CASSAGGRTEAFF.

This chain connects TRBV7-9 to TRBJ2-5; D might be TRBD2 (6 bases). V lost 4 bases to trimming and J lost 1 base, with 13 bases between them. This CDR3 is built from 15 residues. From germline, CDR1 is SEHNR and CDR2 FQNEAQ (reference sequence). As DNA, the CDR3 is TGTGCCAGCAGCTCCCCCGGGGGATTCCAAGAGACCCAGTACTTC. It yields the protein CASSSPGGFQETQYF.

Only a few counts were recorded for this clonotype. This chain joins TRBV20-1 and TRBJ2-1, with unresolved D. CDR1 is DFQATT, CDR2 SNEGSKA, per germline (reference sequence). Trimming pared 0 bases from V and 0 bases from J, leaving 9 bases between. The CDR3 loop spans 15 amino acids. CDR3 amino acids: CSARDVGRSYNEQFF. As DNA, the CDR3 is TGCAGTGCTAGAGATGTAGGCCGCTCCTACAATGAGCAGTTCTTC.

This clonotype has ten or more counts. V gene TRBV15 combines with J gene TRBJ2-3; 9 bases fit TRBD1. From germline, CDR1 is LNHNV and CDR2 YYDKDF (reference sequence). CDR3 size: 18 residues. Trimming removed 1 base from V and 0 bases from J; junction bases left unmatched: 8. CDR3 region: CATSRGGTGSPSTDTQYF. CDR3 nucleotides: TGTGCCACCAGCAGAGGCGGGACAGGGAGCCCAAGCACAGATACGCAGTATTTT.